The sequence of this T cell receptor beta chain was determined in a study of shared clonotypes between healthy human individuals. For the study at large: Donors, aged 18 to 49, were two women and three men.

HIV-negative, healthy adults without recent acute infections or vaccinations were the donors. There were only Caucasian adults among the donors, and all lived in Nashville, Tennessee. V shed 5 bases and J shed 7 bases, with 15 bases lying between them. Germline assignment: CDR1 SGHAT and CDR2 FQNNGV. CDR3 length: 13 amino acids. Every subset had its genomic DNA shared out evenly among several immunoSEQ plates. Using immunoSEQ multiplex PCR, the repertoire was profiled, and TCRdb retains in-frame clones only, with some absent. This sample carries over 1.5 million clones, roughly 98% of them seen once, and the ten largest clones take around 0.47%.

This chain links TRBV11-2 with TRBJ2-7; D might be TRBD2 (6 bases). This receptor was taken from a man aged 25 to 45 in good health. Material: naive CD4+ T cells sorted from blood. The sample's subset: CD45RA+ positively selected. The CDR3 region has the DNA TGTGCCAGCAGCCTCCGGGAGCGGAGAGAGCAGTACTTC. Translation: CASSLRERREQYF.